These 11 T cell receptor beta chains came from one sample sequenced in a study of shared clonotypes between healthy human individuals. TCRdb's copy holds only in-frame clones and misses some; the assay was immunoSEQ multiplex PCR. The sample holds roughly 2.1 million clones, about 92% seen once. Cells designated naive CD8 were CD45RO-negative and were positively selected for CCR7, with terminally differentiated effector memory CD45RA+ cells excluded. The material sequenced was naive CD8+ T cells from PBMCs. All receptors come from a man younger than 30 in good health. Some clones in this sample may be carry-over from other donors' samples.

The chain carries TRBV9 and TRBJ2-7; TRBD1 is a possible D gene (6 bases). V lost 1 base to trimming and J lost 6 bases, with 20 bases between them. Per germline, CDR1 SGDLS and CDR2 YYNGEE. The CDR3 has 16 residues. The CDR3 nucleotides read TGTGCCAGCAGCGTAAACAGAGAAGGGGGACGAATCGAGCAGTACTTC. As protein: CASSVNREGGRIEQYF.

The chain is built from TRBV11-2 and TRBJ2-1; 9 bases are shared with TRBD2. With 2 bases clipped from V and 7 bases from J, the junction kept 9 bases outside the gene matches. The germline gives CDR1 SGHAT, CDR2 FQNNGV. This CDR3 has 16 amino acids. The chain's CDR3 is CASSLRAGGGKNEQFF. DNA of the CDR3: TGTGCCAGCAGCTTAAGAGCGGGAGGTGGAAAGAATGAGCAGTTCTTC. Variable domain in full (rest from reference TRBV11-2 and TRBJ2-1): EAGVAQSPRYKIIEKRQSVAFWCNPISGHATLYWYQQILGQGPKLLIQFQNNGVVDDSQLPKDRFSAERLKGVDSTLKIQPAKLEDSAVYLCASSLRAGGGKNEQFFGPGTRLTVL.

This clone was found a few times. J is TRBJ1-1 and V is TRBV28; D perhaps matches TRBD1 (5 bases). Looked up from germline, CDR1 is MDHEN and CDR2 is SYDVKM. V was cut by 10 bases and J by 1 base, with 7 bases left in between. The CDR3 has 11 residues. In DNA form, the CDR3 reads TGTGCCACACAGGAGAACACTGAAGCTTTCTTT. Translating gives CATQENTEAFF.

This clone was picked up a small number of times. CDR3 protein: CASSYGGRADEQYF. The CDR3 DNA follows: TGTGCCAGCAGTTATGGCGGGAGGGCCGACGAGCAGTACTTC. J is TRBJ2-7 and V is TRBV6-5; 9 bases align to TRBD2. The CDR3 spans 14 residues. Germline lookup yields CDR1 MNHEY and CDR2 SVGAGI. The junction had 5 bases not matched to a gene; V was cut back by 3 bases and J by 5 bases.

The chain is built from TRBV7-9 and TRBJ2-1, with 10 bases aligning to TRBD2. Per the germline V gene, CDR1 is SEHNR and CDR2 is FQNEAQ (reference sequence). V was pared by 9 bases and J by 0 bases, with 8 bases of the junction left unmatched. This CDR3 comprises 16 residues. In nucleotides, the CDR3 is TGTGCCAGTATTGATAGCGGGGGGAGCTCCTACAATGAGCAGTTCTTC. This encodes CASIDSGGSSYNEQFF.

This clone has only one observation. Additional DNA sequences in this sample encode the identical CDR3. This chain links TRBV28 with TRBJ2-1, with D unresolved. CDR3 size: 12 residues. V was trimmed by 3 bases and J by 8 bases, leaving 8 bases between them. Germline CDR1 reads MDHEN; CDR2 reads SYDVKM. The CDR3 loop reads CASSFGVDEQFF. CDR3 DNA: TGTGCCAGCAGTTTCGGTGTCGATGAGCAGTTCTTC.

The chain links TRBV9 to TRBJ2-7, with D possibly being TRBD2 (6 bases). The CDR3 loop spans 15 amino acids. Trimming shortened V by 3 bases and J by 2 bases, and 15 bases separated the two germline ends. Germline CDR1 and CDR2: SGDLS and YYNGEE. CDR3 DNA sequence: TGTGCCAGCAGCGGCGGGACTCCCGTCACCTACGAGCAGTACTTC. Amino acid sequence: CASSGGTPVTYEQYF.

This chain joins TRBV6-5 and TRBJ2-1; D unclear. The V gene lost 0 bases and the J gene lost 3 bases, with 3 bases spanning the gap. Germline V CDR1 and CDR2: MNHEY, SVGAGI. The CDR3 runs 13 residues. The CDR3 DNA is TGTGCCAGCAGTTACTCGAACTACAATGAGCAGTTCTTC. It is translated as CASSYSNYNEQFF.

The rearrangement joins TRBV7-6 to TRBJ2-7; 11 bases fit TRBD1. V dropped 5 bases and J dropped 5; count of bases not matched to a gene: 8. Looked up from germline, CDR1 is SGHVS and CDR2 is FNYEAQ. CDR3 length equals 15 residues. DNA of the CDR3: TGTGCCAGCAGCGACACCGGGACAGGGGGTCACGAGCAGTACTTC. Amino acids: CASSDTGTGGHEQYF. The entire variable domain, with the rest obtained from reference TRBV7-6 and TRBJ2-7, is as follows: GAGVSQSPRYKVTKRGQDVALRCDPISGHVSLYWYRQALGQGPEFLTYFNYEAQQDKSGLPNDRFSAERPEGSISTLTIQRTEQRDSAMYRCASSDTGTGGHEQYFGPGTRLTVT.

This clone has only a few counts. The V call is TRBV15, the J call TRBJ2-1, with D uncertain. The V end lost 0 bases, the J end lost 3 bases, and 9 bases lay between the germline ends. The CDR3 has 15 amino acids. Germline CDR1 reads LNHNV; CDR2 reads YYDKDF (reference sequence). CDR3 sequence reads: CATSRDAQVYNEQFF. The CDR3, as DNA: TGTGCCACCAGCAGAGATGCACAAGTCTACAATGAGCAGTTCTTC.

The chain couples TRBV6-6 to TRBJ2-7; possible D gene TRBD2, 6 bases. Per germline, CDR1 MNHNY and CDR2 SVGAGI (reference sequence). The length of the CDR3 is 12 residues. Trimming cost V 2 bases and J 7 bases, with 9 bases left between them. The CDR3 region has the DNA TGTGCCAGCAGTTACGGGACTCAGGAGCAGTACTTC. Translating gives CASSYGTQEQYF.